This is a list of T cell receptor beta chains from one sample in a study of T cell repertoires in cytomegalovirus infection. Each CDR3 protein is one row after TCRdb ran MiXCR on the reads. The sample has 100,000 to 150,000 distinct CDR3 sequences; approximately 8.8% are singletons. Sequencing input: PBMCs. Receptors originate from a human donor in good health (CMV status not recorded). Some clones in this sample may be carry-over from other donors' samples. The CDR3 runs from the conserved cysteine through the conserved F or W. D genes are given only for firm matches. A row's size may be missing; if present it is once, few, many or a size class.

CDR3: CASSDGTYNSYEQYF; DNA: TGTGCCAGCAGCGACGGGACTTATAATTCCTACGAGCAGTACTTC; V: TRBV9; D: -; size: many; J: TRBJ2-7
CDR3: CATSRDLGGDPNYSNQPQHF; DNA: TGTGCCACCAGCAGAGATCTGGGGGGAGATCCAAACTATAGCAATCAGCCCCAGCATTTT; V: TRBV15; D: -; size: many; J: TRBJ1-5
CDR3: CASSASDRVLSYEQYF; DNA: TGTGCCAGCAGCGCATCGGACAGGGTCCTCTCCTACGAGCAGTACTTC; V: TRBV7-6; D: TRBD1; size: medium-sized; J: TRBJ2-7
CDR3: CATARVGGDDTEAFF; DNA: TGTGCCACCGCGCGGGTCGGGGGCGATGACACTGAAGCTTTCTTT; V: TRBV15; D: -; size: -; J: TRBJ1-1
CDR3: CASSARGLAVQETQYF; DNA: TGTGCCAGCAGCGCCCGAGGACTAGCGGTTCAAGAGACCCAGTACTTC; V: TRBV3-1; D: TRBD2; size: many; J: TRBJ2-5
CDR3: CASRPGAGGHQETQYF; DNA: TGTGCCAGCAGACCCGGGGCGGGGGGGCATCAAGAGACCCAGTACTTC; V: TRBV5-4; D: TRBD2; size: many; J: TRBJ2-5
CDR3: CSASLTENQPQHF; DNA: TGCAGTGCTAGTCTAACAGAAAATCAGCCCCAGCATTTT; V: TRBV20-1; D: -; size: -; J: TRBJ1-5
CDR3: CAISYGVETEAFF; DNA: TGTGCCATCTCTTACGGGGTTGAAACTGAAGCTTTCTTT; V: TRBV10-3; D: -; size: many; J: TRBJ1-1
CDR3: CASRADGGYTEAFF; DNA: TGTGCCAGCAGAGCGGACGGAGGTTACACTGAAGCTTTCTTT; V: TRBV2; D: -; size: many; J: TRBJ1-1
CDR3: CASSLMEPTEAFF; DNA: TGTGCCAGTAGTTTGATGGAGCCCACTGAAGCTTTCTTT; V: TRBV19; D: -; size: -; J: TRBJ1-1
CDR3: CASSITWNTEAFF; DNA: TGTGCCAGTAGTATCACATGGAACACTGAAGCTTTCTTT; V: TRBV19; D: -; size: -; J: TRBJ1-1
CDR3: CSARTTQGQETQYF; DNA: TGCAGTGCTAGAACTACACAGGGCCAAGAGACCCAGTACTTC; V: TRBV20-1; D: -; size: many; J: TRBJ2-5
CDR3: CASSPRQTNYGYTF; DNA: TGTGCCAGCAGCCCTAGACAGACCAACTATGGCTACACCTTC; V: TRBV7-6; D: -; size: many; J: TRBJ1-2
CDR3: CASSGGSRGYTF; DNA: TGTGCCAGCAGTGGCGGGTCTCGGGGCTACACCTTC; V: TRBV28; D: -; size: many; J: TRBJ1-2
CDR3: CASSVGGLDQPQHF; DNA: TGTGCCAGCAGTGTGGGGGGCTTGGATCAGCCCCAGCATTTT; V: TRBV6-5; D: -; size: -; J: TRBJ1-5
CDR3: CSARGGTGSYNEQFF; DNA: TGCAGTGCTAGAGGCGGGACTGGCTCCTACAATGAGCAGTTCTTC; V: TRBV20-1; D: -; size: -; J: TRBJ2-1
CDR3: CSARDPSSNQPQHF; DNA: TGCAGTGCTAGAGATCCGAGCAGTAATCAGCCCCAGCATTTT; V: TRBV20-1; D: -; size: -; J: TRBJ1-5
CDR3: CSARPTGNEQFF; DNA: TGCAGCGCCCGCCCAACAGGCAATGAGCAGTTCTTC; V: TRBV29-1; D: -; size: -; J: TRBJ2-1
CDR3: CASSSLAGTTYNEQFF; DNA: TGTGCCAGCAGTTCCCTAGCGGGGACTACCTACAATGAGCAGTTCTTC; V: TRBV6-6; D: TRBD2; size: -; J: TRBJ2-1
CDR3: CASSAAQGFQKLFF; DNA: TGTGCCAGCAGTGCGGCACAGGGCTTTCAAAAACTGTTTTTT; V: TRBV12-3/TRBV12-4; D: -; size: -; J: TRBJ1-4
CDR3: CASSPTIGRAPYYGYTF; DNA: TGTGCCAGCAGCCCAACTATCGGGAGAGCTCCATACTATGGCTACACCTTC; V: TRBV7-2; D: -; size: many; J: TRBJ1-2